The entry below describes one TCR beta chain. What it recognizes is unknown. The data stem from a study of shared clonotypes between healthy human individuals. Naive CD45RA+ and memory CD45RA-negative subsets were split from CD4+ cells. Study findings and constraints: The study found about 5.1% of naive CD4 clonotypes shared across a handful of donors.

Clones were sequenced by immunoSEQ multiplex PCR, and TCRdb holds only the in-frame ones, with some missing. Of fewer than 1.6 million clones listed, roughly 98.5% are singletons. CDR1 and CDR2 from the germline V gene are SNHLY and FYNNEI. This CDR3 spans 12 amino acids. Trimming shortened V by 5 bases and J by 4 bases, and 9 bases separated the two germline ends. The specimen was naive CD4+ T cells sorted from blood. This sample's subset: CD45RA+ positively selected. This TCR derives from a man aged 25-45 years in good health. The V call is TRBV2, the J call TRBJ2-7; D may be TRBD2 (5 bases). CDR3 protein: CASSTERYEQYF. The CDR3, as DNA: TGTGCCAGCAGTACGGAGCGGTACGAGCAGTACTTC.